This T cell receptor (beta chain) was documented in a study of Ad26.COV2.S vaccination and SARS-CoV-2 variants. Treatment reported: roughly 19 received Ad26.COV2.S at low or high dose, single or two shots; roughly five received placebo; per-sample allocation not given. The samples date from day 63 after the first vaccine or placebo injection. An 18-55-year-old adult in Boston served as donor. Only in-frame clones appear in the TCRdb table, and some are missing; sequencing was by immunoSEQ multiplex PCR. The sample holds 450,000 to 550,000 clones, 85% to 90% seen once. This CDR3 has 13 residues. Germline V gives CDR1 SGHAT, CDR2 FQNNGV. V lost 5 bases and J lost 9; bases outside the gene matches: 2.

The sequenced sample was peripheral blood, obtained in a trial of Ad26.COV2.S vaccine versus placebo. J is TRBJ1-6 and V is TRBV11-2; 9 bases are a match to TRBD1. The receptor was isolated from a person aged 18-65 years who received the Ad26.COV2.S COVID-19 vaccine or a placebo. CDR3 nucleotides: TGTGCCAGCAGCATGGACAGGGGTTCACCCCTCCACTTT. It encodes CASSMDRGSPLHF.